This TCR beta chain was identified in a study of CXCR3-negative and CXCR3-positive naive CD8 T cells. To note about this clonotype: The antigen remains undetermined.

The libraries of TRB cDNA were constructed through 5' RACE using UMI labels. From the 5' RACE reads, TCRdb lists one entry per CDR3 protein and no DNA. Its listing shows around 120,000 distinct CDR3 sequences. Study-wide points: For naive cells, CXCR3-negative and CXCR3-positive subsets had similar TRBV-TRBJ usage; for memory cells, usage differed. CXCR3-positive naive cells had TRB CDR3s that were more hydrophobic than CXCR3-negative naive cells had.

Looked up from germline, CDR1 is SGHTA and CDR2 is FQGTGA. The CDR3 extends over 16 amino acids. CD45RO-CCR7+CD27+CD95- characterized naive CD8+ T cells. The chain carries TRBV7-3 and TRBJ2-3; checking the TCRdb D call of TRBD2 is not possible without DNA. Specimen: naive CXCR3+ CD8+ T cells from blood. Subset described: CD45RO-CCR7+CD27+CD95- naive CD8+ T cells expressing CXCR3 (TNR3+). The TCR was taken from a human donor in good health. Some clones in this sample may be carry-over from other donors' samples. CDR3 sequence: CASSLGGDLGGDTQYF. Combining the CDR3 with reference TRBV7-3 and TRBJ2-3 gives the whole variable domain GAGVSQTPSNKVTEKGKYVELRCDPISGHTALYWYRQSLGQGPEFLIYFQGTGAADDSGLPNDRFFAVRPEGSVSTLKIQRTERGDSAVYLCASSLGGDLGGDTQYFGPGTRLTVL.